The present entry profiles one T cell receptor beta chain with its context. Its antigen is undetermined. The CDR3 contains 17 residues. J was trimmed by 0 bases and V by 1 base; bases with no gene match: 2. CDR1 is SGHVS, CDR2 FQNEAQ, per germline. These data originate in a study of T cell repertoires in cytomegalovirus infection. As for the study in general: Matching HLA type and CMV infection were both indicated by public TCR beta signatures. Study outcomes and limitations: The ex vivo response was dominated by HLA-C-restricted CMV-specific TCR beta clonotypes.

Each CDR3 protein is one row after TCRdb ran MiXCR on the reads. The sample lists approximately 180,000 distinct CDR3 sequences; about a sixth were seen once. This TCR was recovered from a human donor in good health (CMV status not recorded). Some clones in this sample may be carry-over from other donors' samples. Sequenced material: CD8+ T cells from PBMCs. The chain joins TRBV7-8 to TRBJ2-1; 11 nucleotides agree with TRBD2. The CDR3 DNA sequence: TGTGCCAGCAGCTTAGAACTAGCGGGGGCCTCCTACAATGAGCAGTTCTTC. This gives the protein CASSLELAGASYNEQFF.